This TCR beta chain was sequenced for a study of post-analysis software for immune sequencing data. Study-level findings and limits: Among 4 or 5 TRBV segments more frequent in patients than controls were TRBV5-6, TRBV5-1 and TRBV20-1.

This clonotype was counted only a few times. Its antigen is undetermined. Sequencing libraries made from TCR beta cDNA carried unique molecular identifiers. MiXCR was run by TCRdb on the PCR reads, yielding one entry per CDR3 protein. Of about 540,000 distinct CDR3 sequences in the sample, about a third are singletons; the top ten hold approximately 5.4%. Germline V CDR1 and CDR2: DFQATT, SNEGSKA (reference sequence). The CDR3 spans 14 residues. Trimming removed 0 bases at V and 7 bases at J, with 15 bases between. The sample consisted of blood. This receptor was identified in a girl under 18 with multiple sclerosis. This rearrangement joins TRBV20-1 to TRBJ1-1; perhaps TRBD1 as D (6 bases). CDR3 region: CSARDSGGQLEAFF. CDR3 sequence (DNA): TGCAGTGCTAGAGATAGCGGGGGGCAACTTGAAGCTTTCTTT.